What follows describes a single T cell receptor beta chain. This entry is derived from a study of cytomegalovirus exposure and HLA in healthy donors. Germline V gene lookup returns CDR1 SGHNT and CDR2 YYREEE (reference sequence). V lost 4 bases, J lost 0 bases, and 6 bases stayed unmatched. The CDR3 contains 16 residues. PCR primers comprised 60 Vbeta and 13 Jbeta primers. Produced via immunoSEQ multiplex PCR; TCRdb's table is partial and in-frame only. Among roughly 100,000 clones listed, around 61% were seen once. The sample taken for sequencing was PBMCs. This receptor was obtained from a woman aged 45-60 years in good health and CMV-seronegative. This rearrangement joins TRBV5-4 to TRBJ2-3; 9 bases match TRBD2. CDR3: CASSLPSGASTDTQYF. The DNA of the CDR3 is TGTGCCAGCAGCCTACCTAGCGGGGCTAGCACAGATACGCAGTATTTT.